This T cell receptor beta chain was recovered during a study of blood T cell repertoires in COVID-19 (TCRdb year 2020). Background for the entire study: Collaborator samples came from the United States, Italy and Spain and covered acute and convalescent phases of COVID-19. The repertoires were made available in a free public database intended to serve as a resource for research on the immune response to SARS-CoV-2. Samples were obtained from the ongoing ImmuneRACE study (first 160 participants) and from over 1,000 subjects provided by 6 global collaborators. Where available, HLA class I and class II types were taken from metadata supplied by the sample provider and were not determined by assay-based typing. Nearly every sample came with metadata listing a de-identified subject ID, COVID-19 status, age in years and sex. The prospective study material was composed of cDNA or gDNA derived from T cells, B-cell-depleted T cells, or PBMCs. The dataset comprised deeply sampled blood TCRbeta repertoires from subjects exposed to, actively infected with, or recovered from COVID-19. The full study reports these points: Clinical and demographic metadata were provided uncurated, with the amount varying by source and participant.

From a lookup of the germline V gene, CDR1 and CDR2 are SGHRS and YFSETQ. The CDR3 goes from the cysteine to the phenylalanine over 12 residues. Only the CDR3 part of the read is kept: 36 bases, read in frame from the first base. Trimming leaves V shorter by 7 bases and J shorter by 5 bases, with the junction holding 5 bases beyond the gene matches. Collaborating institutions collected whole blood in K2EDTA tubes following their own protocols. Collaborator samples were shipped for TCRbeta analysis as frozen whole blood, isolated PBMCs, or DNA extracted from either sample type. About this clone itself: Its specific antigen is unknown. It has no much larger one-base neighbor in the sample; base qualities were not kept.

The immunoSEQ Assay, a bias-controlled multiplex PCR, was used to amplify TCRbeta CDR3 regions from genomic DNA. On the authors' methods: The number of nucleated cells in each sample was estimated from the amplification of reference gene primers within the assay. To quantify the absolute abundance of each unique TCRbeta CDR3 rearrangement, sequence reads were collapsed and filtered. For each sample, productive Simpson clonality was calculated by taking the square root of Simpson's diversity index across productive rearrangements. The clones in this table, taken by TCRdb from immuneACCESS, are in-frame only. Not every clone is retained; where verified, under half of the shortfall comes from an unresolved V gene, and the cause of the rest is unknown. That table is the source of V, J and clone size, and D and trimming were worked out from the DNA. The sample yields some 50,000 clones; about 87% were counted once. The ten top clones hold 3.5% to 4.5% of the sample.

Here the chain combines TRBV5-1 and TRBJ1-2, and TRBD1 aligns with 7 junction nucleotides. Sequenced: peripheral blood. The sequence derives from a man aged 50-60 years with acute or convalescent COVID-19. The sequence in DNA is TGCGCCAGCGGACAGGAGGGGTATGGCTACACCTTC. Its translation reads: CASGQEGYGYTF.